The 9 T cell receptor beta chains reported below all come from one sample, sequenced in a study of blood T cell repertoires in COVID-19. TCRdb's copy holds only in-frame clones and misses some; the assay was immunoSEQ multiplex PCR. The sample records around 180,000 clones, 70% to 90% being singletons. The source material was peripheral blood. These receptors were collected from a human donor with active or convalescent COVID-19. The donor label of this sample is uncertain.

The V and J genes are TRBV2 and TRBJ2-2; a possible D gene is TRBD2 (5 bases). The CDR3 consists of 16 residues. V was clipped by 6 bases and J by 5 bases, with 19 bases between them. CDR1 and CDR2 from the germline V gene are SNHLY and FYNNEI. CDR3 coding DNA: TGTGCCAGCAGCCCGCCGGGCAACCGGGAAACCGGGGAGCTGTTTTTT. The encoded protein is CASSPPGNRETGELFF.

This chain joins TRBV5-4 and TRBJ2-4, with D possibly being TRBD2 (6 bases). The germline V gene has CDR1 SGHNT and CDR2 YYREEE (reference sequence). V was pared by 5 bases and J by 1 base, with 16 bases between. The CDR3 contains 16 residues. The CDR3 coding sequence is TGTGCCAGCAGTCCGACTAGGGGTGGGGCCAAAAACATTCAGTACTTC. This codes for CASSPTRGGAKNIQYF.

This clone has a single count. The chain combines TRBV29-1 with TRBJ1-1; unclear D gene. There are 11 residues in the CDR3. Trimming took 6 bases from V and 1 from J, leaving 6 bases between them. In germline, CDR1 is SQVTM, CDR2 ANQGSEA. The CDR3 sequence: CSVDKNTEAFF. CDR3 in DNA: TGCAGCGTCGACAAGAACACTGAAGCTTTCTTT. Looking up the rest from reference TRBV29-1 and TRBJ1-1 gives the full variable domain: SAVISQKPSRDICQRGTSLTIQCQVDSQVTMMFWYRQQPGQSLTLIATANQGSEATYESGFVIDKFPISRPNLTFSTLTVSNMSPEDSSIYLCSVDKNTEAFFGQGTRLTVV.

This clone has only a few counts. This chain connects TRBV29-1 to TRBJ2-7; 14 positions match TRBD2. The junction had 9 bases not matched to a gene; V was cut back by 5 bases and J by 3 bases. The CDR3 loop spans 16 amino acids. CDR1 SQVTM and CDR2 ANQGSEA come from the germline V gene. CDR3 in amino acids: CSVFDGLAGGYYEQYF. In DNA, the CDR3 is TGCAGCGTTTTTGATGGACTAGCGGGAGGCTACTACGAGCAGTACTTC.

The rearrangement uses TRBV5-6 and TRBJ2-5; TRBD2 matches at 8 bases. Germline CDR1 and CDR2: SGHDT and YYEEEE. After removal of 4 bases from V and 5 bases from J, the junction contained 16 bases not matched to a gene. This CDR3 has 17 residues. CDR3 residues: CASSPAGPGGVHETQYF. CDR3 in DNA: TGTGCCAGCAGCCCGGCCGGACCGGGAGGGGTCCACGAGACCCAGTACTTC.

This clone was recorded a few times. CDR3 region: CASSVSQGPFYGYTF. The DNA for the CDR3 is TGTGCCAGCAGCGTCAGTCAGGGGCCTTTTTATGGCTACACCTTC. The chain is built from TRBV9 and TRBJ1-2; tentatively, D is TRBD1 (6 bases). The CDR3 consists of 15 residues. V was trimmed by 2 bases and J by 5 bases, leaving 16 bases between them. The germline CDR1 and CDR2 sequences are SGDLS and YYNGEE.

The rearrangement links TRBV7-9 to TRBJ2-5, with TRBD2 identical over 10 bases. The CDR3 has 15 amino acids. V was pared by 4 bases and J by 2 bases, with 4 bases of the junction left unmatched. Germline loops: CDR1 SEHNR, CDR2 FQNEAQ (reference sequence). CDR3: CASSYRAGGQETQYF. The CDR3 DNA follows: TGTGCCAGCAGCTACAGAGCGGGAGGGCAAGAGACCCAGTACTTC.

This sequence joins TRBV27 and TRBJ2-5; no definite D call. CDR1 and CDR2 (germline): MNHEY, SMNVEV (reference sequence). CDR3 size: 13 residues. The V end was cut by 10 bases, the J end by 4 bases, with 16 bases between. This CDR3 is CATTIDWLETQYF. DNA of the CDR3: TGTGCCACCACGATAGATTGGTTAGAGACCCAGTACTTC.

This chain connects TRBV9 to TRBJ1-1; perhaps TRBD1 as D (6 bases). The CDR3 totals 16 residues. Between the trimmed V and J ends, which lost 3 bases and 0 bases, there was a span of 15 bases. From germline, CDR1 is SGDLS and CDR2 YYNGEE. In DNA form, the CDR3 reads TGTGCCAGCAGCGGAGGGGGGGAAAGGGTGAACACTGAAGCTTTCTTT. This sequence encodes CASSGGGERVNTEAFF.